Included here is one T cell receptor (beta chain) sequence, with context. This sample was included in a study of OX40 agonist ivuxolimab in advanced cancers. The repertoire was sequenced with immunoSEQ multiplex PCR; TCRdb's copy has only in-frame clones and lacks some. The sample records approximately 99,000 clones, more than 85% being singletons. This CDR3 region has 11 residues. V was clipped by 4 bases and J by 5 bases, with 4 bases between them. Per germline, CDR1 ENHRY and CDR2 SYGVKD. This receptor was taken from an adult with an advanced solid tumor such as melanoma, head and neck, liver or kidney cancer. The rearrangement links TRBV10-3 to TRBJ2-3; D is uncertain. The sample was CD4+ or CD8+ T cells sorted from blood, taken in a trial of the OX40 agonist ivuxolimab. The CDR3 spells CAISGVDTQYF. As DNA, the CDR3 is TGTGCCATCAGTGGGGTAGATACGCAGTATTTT.